This TCR beta chain was recorded in a study of blood T cell repertoires in COVID-19. Turning to the study itself: Some COVID-19 samples were acute and others convalescent; all came from the United States, Italy and Spain. PBMCs, B-cell-depleted T cells, or T cells were the source of the cDNA or gDNA that made up the material.

Germline V CDR1 and CDR2: MNHEY, SVGAGI. The CDR3 sequence is 15 residues long. V shed 2 bases and J 6 bases; nucleotides not matched to a gene: 10. Under the authors' procedure: Reference gene primer amplification yielded estimated nucleated cell counts. Using immunoSEQ multiplex PCR, the repertoire was profiled, and TCRdb retains in-frame clones only, with some absent. V and J calls and clone size are given by that table; D and trimming were obtained from the DNA. The repertoire holds about 170,000 clones, with about 83% as singletons. The V and J genes are TRBV6-5 and TRBJ2-7, with 7 bases aligning to TRBD2. The sample comprised peripheral blood. The clonotype originates from a woman of 80 years or more with acute or convalescent COVID-19. CDR3 coding DNA: TGTGCCAGCAGTTACGCCGGGACTAATTTGGGCGAGCAGTACTTC. Its translation: CASSYAGTNLGEQYF.